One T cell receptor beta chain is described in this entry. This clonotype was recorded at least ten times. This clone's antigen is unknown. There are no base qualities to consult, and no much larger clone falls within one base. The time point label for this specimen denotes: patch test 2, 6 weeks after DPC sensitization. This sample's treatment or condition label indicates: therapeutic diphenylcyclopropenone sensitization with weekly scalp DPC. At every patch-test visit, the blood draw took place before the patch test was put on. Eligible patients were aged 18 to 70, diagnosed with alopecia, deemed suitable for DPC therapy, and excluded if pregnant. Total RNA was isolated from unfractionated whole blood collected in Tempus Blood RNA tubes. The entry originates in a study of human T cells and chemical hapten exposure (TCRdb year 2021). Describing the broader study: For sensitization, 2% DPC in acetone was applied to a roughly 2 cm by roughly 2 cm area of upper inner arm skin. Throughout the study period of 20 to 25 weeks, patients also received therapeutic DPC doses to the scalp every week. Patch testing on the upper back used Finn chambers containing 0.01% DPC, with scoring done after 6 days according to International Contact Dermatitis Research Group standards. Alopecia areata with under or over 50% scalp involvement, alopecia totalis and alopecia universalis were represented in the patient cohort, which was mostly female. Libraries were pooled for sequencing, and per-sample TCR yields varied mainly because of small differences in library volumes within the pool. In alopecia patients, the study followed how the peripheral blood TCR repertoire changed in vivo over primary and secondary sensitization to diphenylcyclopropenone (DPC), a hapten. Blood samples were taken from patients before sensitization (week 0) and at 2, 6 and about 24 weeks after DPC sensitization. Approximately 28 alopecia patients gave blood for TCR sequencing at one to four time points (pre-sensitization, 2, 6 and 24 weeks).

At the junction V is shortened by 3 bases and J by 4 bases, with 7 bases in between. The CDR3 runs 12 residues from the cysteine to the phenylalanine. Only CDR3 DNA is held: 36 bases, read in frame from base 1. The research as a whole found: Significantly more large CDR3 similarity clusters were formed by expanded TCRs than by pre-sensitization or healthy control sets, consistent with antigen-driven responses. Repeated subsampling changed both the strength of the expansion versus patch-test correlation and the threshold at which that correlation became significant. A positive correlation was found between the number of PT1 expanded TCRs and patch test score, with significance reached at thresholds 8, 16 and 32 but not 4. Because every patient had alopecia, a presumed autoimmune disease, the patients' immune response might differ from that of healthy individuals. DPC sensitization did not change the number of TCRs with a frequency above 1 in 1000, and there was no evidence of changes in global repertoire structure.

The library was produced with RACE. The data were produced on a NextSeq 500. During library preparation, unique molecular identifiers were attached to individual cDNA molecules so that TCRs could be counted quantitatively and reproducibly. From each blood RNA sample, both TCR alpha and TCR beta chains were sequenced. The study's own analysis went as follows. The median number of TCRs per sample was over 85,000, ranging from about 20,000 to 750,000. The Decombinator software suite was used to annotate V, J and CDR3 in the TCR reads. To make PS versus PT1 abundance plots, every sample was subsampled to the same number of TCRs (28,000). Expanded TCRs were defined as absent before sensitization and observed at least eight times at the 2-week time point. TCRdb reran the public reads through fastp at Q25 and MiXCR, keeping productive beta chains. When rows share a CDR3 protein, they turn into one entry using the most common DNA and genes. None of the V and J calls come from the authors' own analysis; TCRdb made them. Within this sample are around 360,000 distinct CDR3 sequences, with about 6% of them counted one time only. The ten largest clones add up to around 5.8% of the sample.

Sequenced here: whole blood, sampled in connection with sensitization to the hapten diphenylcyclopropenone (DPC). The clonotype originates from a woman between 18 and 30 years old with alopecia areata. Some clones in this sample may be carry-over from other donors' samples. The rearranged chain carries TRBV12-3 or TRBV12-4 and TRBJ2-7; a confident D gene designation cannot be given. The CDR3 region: CASSFSRYEQYF. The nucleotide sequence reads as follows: TGTGCCAGCAGTTTCTCGAGGTACGAGCAGTACTTC.